The clone carrying this T cell receptor beta chain was recorded at least ten times. Its cognate antigen is unknown. TCRbeta library preparation incorporated unique molecular identifiers. TCRdb processed the PCR reads anew with MiXCR; each CDR3 protein has one entry. The top ten hold 0.79% of the sample, which has approximately 630,000 distinct CDR3 sequences, under 15% seen once. The data are from a study of T-cell reconstitution after alpha-beta-depleted transplantation in children. Study outcomes and limitations: After transplant, at about two months, alpha-beta T cells were reportedly derived from several hundred expanded graft clones. Hyperexpanded clones declined; after one year, newly produced T cells mostly supplied diversity. Surviving recipient T cells and thymic progenitors underlay high day-60 TCRbeta diversity in some patients.

Germline CDR1 is DFQATT and CDR2 is SNEGSKA (reference sequence). The CDR3 has 13 amino acids. V shed 3 bases and J shed 1 base, with 10 bases lying between them. The sequencing used PBMCs, collected before TCRalphabeta/CD19-depleted stem cell transplant. The sequence derives from a girl aged 2-10 years with congenital amegakaryocytic thrombocytopenia, due to receive a stem cell transplant. The rearrangement joins TRBV20-1 to TRBJ2-7; D not resolved. CDR3 sequence (DNA): TGCAGTGCTAGCATGACATCGTCCTACGAGCAGTACTTC. It is translated as CSASMTSSYEQYF.